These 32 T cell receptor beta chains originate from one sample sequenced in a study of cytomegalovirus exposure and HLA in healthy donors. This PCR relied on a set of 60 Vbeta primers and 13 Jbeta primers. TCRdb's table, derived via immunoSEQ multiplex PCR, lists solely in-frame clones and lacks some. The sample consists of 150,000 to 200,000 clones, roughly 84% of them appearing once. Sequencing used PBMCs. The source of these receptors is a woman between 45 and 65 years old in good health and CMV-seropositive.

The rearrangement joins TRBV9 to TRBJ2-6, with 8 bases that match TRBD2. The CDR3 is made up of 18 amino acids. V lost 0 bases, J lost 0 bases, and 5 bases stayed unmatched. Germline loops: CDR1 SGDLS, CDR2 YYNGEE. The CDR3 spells CASSVAGGAISGANVLTF. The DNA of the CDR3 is TGTGCCAGCAGCGTAGCGGGGGGGGCCATCTCTGGGGCCAACGTCCTGACTTTC.

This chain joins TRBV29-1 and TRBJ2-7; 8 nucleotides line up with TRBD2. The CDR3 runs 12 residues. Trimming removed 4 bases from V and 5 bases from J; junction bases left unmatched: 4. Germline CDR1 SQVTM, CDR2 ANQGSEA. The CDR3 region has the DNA TGCAGCGTTGGACTAGCGTCCCACGAGCAGTACTTC. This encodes CSVGLASHEQYF.

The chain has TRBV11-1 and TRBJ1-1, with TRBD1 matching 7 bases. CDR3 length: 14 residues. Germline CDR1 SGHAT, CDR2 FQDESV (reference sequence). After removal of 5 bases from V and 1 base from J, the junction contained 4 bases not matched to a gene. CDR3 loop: CASSLDRWNTEAFF. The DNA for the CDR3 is TGTGCCAGCAGCCTGGACAGGTGGAACACTGAAGCTTTCTTT.

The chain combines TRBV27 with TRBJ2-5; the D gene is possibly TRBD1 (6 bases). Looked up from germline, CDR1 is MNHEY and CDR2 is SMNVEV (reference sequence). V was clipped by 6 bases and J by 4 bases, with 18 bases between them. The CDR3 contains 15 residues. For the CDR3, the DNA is TGTGCCAGCAGCCCACAGGGATTTGGCCGAGAGACCCAGTACTTC. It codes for CASSPQGFGRETQYF.

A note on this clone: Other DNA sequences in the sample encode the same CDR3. The CDR3 region is CASSSLAGGPDTQYF. The CDR3 DNA follows: TGCGCCAGCAGCTCCCTAGCGGGGGGCCCAGATACGCAGTATTTT. The chain uses TRBV5-1 and TRBJ2-3; 11 nucleotides match TRBD2. CDR3 length: 15 residues. Germline V gene sequence: CDR1 SGHRS, CDR2 YFSETQ. After removal of 3 bases from V and 4 bases from J, the junction contained 4 bases not matched to a gene.

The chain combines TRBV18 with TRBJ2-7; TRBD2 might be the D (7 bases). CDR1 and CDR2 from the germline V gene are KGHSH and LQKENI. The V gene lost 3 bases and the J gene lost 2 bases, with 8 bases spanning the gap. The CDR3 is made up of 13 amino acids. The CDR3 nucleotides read TGTGCCAGCTCACCCGGGGGGCCCTACGAGCAGTACTTC. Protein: CASSPGGPYEQYF.

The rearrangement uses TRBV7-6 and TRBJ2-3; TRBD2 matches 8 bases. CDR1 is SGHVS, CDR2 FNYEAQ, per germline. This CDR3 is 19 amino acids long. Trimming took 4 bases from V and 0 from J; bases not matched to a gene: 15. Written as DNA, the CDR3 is TGTGCCAGCAGCTCTCGAAGCGGGGGACTGTACCATAGCACAGATACGCAGTATTTT. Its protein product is CASSSRSGGLYHSTDTQYF.

For the CDR3, the DNA is TGTGCCAGCAGCTTGGGGGGACAGGGCCGAGATACGCAGTATTTT. Encoded protein: CASSLGGQGRDTQYF. The chain combines TRBV5-4 with TRBJ2-3, with 9 bases identical to TRBD1. Trimming at V came to 0 bases and at J to 5 bases, leaving 4 bases not matched to a gene. This CDR3 is 15 amino acids long. The germline CDR1 and CDR2 sequences are SGHNT and YYREEE (reference sequence).

For the CDR3, the DNA is TGTGCCATCAGTGACAGTGATGGAAACACCATATATTTT. Its translation is CAISDSDGNTIYF. The V gene is TRBV10-3, the J gene TRBJ1-3; the D is unclear. CDR3 size: 13 residues. Germline V gene data show CDR1 as ENHRY and CDR2 as SYGVKD. V was cut by 3 bases and J by 3 bases, with 6 bases left in between.

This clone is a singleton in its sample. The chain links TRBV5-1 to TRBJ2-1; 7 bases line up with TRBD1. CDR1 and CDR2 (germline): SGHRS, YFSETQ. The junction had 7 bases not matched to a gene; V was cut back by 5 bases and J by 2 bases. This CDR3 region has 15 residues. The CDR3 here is CASSQQGLTYNEQFF. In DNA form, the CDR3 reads TGCGCCAGCAGTCAACAGGGGCTAACCTACAATGAGCAGTTCTTC.

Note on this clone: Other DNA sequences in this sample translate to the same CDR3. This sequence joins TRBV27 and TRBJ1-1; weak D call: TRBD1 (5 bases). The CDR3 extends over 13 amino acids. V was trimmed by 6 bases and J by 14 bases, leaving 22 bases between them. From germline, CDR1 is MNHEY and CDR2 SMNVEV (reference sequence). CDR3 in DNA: TGTGCCAGCAGCTCCAGGGAGGTAGTAGGAGCCTTCTTT. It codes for CASSSREVVGAFF.

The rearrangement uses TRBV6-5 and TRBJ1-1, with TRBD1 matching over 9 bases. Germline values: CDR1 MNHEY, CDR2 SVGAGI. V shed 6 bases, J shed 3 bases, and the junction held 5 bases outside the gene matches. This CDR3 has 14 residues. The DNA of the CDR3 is TGTGCCAGCAGGCCCACAGGGGGCTACACTGAAGCTTTCTTT. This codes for CASRPTGGYTEAFF.

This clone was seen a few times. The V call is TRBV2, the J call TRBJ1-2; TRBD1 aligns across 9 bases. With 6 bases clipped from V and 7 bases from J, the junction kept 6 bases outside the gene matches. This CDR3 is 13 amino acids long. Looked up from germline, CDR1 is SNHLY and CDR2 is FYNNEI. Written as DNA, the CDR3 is TGTGCCAGCAGCAAGACAGGGGGAATTGGCTACACCTTC. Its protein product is CASSKTGGIGYTF.

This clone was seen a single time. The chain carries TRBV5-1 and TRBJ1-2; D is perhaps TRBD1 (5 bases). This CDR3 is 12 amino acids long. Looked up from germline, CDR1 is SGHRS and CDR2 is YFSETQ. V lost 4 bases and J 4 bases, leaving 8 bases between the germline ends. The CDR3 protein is CASSADIYGYTF. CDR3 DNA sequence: TGCGCCAGCAGCGCGGACATCTATGGCTACACCTTC.

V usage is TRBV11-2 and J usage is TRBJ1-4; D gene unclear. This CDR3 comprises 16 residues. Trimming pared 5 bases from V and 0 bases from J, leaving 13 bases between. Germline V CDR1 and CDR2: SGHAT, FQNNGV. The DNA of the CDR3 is TGTGCCAGCAGCGGAGGTTTGAGGACAACTAATGAAAAACTGTTTTTT. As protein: CASSGGLRTTNEKLFF.

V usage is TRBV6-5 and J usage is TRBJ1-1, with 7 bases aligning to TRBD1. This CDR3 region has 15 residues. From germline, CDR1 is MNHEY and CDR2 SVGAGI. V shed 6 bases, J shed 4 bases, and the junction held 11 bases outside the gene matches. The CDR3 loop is CASRPPTGEATEAFF. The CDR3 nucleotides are TGTGCCAGCAGACCCCCCACAGGGGAGGCCACTGAAGCTTTCTTT.

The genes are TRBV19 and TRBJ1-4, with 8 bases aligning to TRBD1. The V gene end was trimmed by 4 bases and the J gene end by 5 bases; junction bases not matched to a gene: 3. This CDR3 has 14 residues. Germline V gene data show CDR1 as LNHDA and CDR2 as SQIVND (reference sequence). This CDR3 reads CASSKGQANEKLFF. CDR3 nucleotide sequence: TGTGCCAGTAGTAAGGGACAGGCGAATGAAAAACTGTTTTTT.

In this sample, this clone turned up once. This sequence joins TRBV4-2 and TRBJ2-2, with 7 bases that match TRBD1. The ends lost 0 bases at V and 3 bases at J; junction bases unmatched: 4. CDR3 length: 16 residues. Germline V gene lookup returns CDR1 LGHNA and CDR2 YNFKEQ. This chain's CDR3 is CASSQEGQSHTGELFF. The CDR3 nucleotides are TGTGCCAGCAGCCAAGAGGGACAGTCCCACACCGGGGAGCTGTTTTTT.

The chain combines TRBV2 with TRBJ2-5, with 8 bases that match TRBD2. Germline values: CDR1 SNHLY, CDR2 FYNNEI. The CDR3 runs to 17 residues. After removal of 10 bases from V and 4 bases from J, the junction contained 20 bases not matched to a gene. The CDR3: CATKGGTGGRLGETQYF. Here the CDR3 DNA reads TGTGCCACCAAGGGGGGGACGGGGGGGCGATTGGGAGAGACCCAGTACTTC.

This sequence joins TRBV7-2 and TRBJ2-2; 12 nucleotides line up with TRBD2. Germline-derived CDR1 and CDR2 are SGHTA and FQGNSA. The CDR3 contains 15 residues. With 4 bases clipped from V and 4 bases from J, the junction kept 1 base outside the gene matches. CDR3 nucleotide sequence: TGTGCCAGCAGCTCGACTAGCGGGGGCACCGGGGAGCTGTTTTTT. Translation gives CASSSTSGGTGELFF.

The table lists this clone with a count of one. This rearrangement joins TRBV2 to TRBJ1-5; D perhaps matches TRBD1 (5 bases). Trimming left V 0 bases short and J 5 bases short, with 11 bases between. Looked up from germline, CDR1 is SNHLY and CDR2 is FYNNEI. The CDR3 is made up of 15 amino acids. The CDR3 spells CASSEALGGDQPQHF. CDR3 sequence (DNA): TGTGCCAGCAGTGAAGCGCTTGGAGGGGATCAGCCCCAGCATTTT.

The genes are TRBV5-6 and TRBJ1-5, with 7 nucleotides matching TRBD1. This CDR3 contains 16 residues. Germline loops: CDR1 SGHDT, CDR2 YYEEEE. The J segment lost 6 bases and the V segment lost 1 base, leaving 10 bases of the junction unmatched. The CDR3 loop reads CASSLIQGGEGQPQHF. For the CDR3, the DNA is TGTGCCAGCAGCTTGATTCAGGGGGGCGAAGGTCAGCCCCAGCATTTT.

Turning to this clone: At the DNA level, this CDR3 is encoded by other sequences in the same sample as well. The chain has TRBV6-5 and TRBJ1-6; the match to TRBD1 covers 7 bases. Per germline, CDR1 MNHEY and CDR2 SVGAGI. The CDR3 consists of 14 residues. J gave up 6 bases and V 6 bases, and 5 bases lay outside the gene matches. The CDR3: CASRRQGANSPLHF. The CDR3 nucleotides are TGTGCCAGCAGGCGACAGGGAGCTAATTCACCCCTCCACTTT.

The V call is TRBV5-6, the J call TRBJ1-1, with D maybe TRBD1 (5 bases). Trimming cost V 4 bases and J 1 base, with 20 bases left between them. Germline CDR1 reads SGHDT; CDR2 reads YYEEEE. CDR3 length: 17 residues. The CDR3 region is CASSGIQGPSRNTEAFF. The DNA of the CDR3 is TGTGCCAGCAGCGGAATCCAGGGTCCGAGTAGGAACACTGAAGCTTTCTTT. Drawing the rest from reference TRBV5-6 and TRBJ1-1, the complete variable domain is DAGVTQSPTHLIKTRGQQVTLRCSPKSGHDTVSWYQQALGQGPQFIFQYYEEEERQRGNFPDRFSGHQFPNYSSELNVNALLLGDSALYLCASSGIQGPSRNTEAFFGQGTRLTVV.

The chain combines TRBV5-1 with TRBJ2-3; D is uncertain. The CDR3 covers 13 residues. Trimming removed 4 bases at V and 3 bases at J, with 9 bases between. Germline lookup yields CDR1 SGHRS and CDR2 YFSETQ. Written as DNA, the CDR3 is TGCGCCAGCAGCCCACCTCGGACAGATACGCAGTATTTT. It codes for CASSPPRTDTQYF.

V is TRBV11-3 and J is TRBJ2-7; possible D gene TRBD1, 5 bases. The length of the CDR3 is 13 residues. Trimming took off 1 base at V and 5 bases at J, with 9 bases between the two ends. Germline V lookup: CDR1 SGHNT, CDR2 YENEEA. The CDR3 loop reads CASSLAGNDEQYF. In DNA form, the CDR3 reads TGTGCCAGCAGCTTAGCAGGGAACGACGAGCAGTACTTC.

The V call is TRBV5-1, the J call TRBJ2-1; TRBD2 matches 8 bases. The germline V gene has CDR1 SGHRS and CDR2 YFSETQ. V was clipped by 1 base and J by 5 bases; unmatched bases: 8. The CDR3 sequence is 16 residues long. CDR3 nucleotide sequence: TGCGCCAGCAGCTTGTATTGGCGGGGGGACAACAATGAGCAGTTCTTC. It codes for CASSLYWRGDNNEQFF. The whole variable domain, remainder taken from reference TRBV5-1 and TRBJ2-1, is KAGVTQTPRYLIKTRGQQVTLSCSPISGHRSVSWYQQTPGQGLQFLFEYFSETQRNKGNFPGRFSGRQFSNSRSEMNVSTLELGDSALYLCASSLYWRGDNNEQFFGPGTRLTVL.

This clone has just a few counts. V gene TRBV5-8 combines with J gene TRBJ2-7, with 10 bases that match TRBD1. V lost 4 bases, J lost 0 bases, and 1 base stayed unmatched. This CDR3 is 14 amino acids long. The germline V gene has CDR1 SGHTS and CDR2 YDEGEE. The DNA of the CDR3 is TGTGCCAGCAGCCGGGACAGGGGCTCCTACGAGCAGTACTTC. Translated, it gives CASSRDRGSYEQYF.

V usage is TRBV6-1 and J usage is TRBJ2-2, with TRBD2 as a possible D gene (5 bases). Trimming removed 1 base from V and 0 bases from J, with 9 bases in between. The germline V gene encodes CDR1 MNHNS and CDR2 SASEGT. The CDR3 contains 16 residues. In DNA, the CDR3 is TGTGCCAGCAGTGAAGGGACTGGCCCGAACACCGGGGAGCTGTTTTTT. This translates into CASSEGTGPNTGELFF.

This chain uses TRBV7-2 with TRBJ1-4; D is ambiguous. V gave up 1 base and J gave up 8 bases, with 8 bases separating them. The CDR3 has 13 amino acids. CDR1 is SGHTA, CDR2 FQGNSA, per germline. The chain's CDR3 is CASSLGPGEKLFF. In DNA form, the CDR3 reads TGTGCCAGCAGCTTAGGTCCGGGGGAAAAACTGTTTTTT. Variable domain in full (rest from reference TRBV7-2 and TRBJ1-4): GAGVSQSPSNKVTEKGKDVELRCDPISGHTALYWYRQSLGQGLEFLIYFQGNSAPDKSGLPSDRFSAERTGGSVSTLTIQRTQQEDSAVYLCASSLGPGEKLFFGSGTQLSVL.

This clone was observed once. The CDR3, as DNA: TGTGCCAGCAGCCCACCTCAGGCTAGCGGGGGGTTCGAGACCCAGTACTTC. Amino acids: CASSPPQASGGFETQYF. V and J are TRBV28 and TRBJ2-5, with 11 bases fitting TRBD2. V was pared by 6 bases and J by 5 bases, with 14 bases of the junction left unmatched. The V gene's germline CDR1 is MDHEN and CDR2 SYDVKM. CDR3 size: 17 residues.

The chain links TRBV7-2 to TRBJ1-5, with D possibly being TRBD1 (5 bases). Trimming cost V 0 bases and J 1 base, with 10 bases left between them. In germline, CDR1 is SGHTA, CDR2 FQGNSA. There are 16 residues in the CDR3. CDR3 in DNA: TGTGCCAGCAGCTTAGCCCTTGCAGGGAGCAATCAGCCCCAGCATTTT. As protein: CASSLALAGSNQPQHF.